This T cell receptor beta chain was documented in a study of technical replicates of blood from several donors. CDR3 size: 16 residues. V was pared by 0 bases and J by 9 bases, with 19 bases between. Germline CDR1 is SGHRS and CDR2 is YFSETQ. Clones were read by immunoSEQ multiplex PCR, and TCRdb kept only the in-frame ones, dropping some. The sample contains fewer than 85,000 clones, roughly 92% of which appear only once. What was sequenced was T cells isolated from PBMCs. The receptor was derived from a human donor in good health. The chain couples TRBV5-1 to TRBJ2-1; D is perhaps TRBD1 (6 bases). CDR3 nucleotide sequence: TGCGCCAGCAGCTTGGCTGGGGGCCCAGAAGCCCGTGAGCAGTTCTTC. Its translation: CASSLAGGPEAREQFF. Full variable domain (missing parts from reference TRBV5-1 and TRBJ2-1): KAGVTQTPRYLIKTRGQQVTLSCSPISGHRSVSWYQQTPGQGLQFLFEYFSETQRNKGNFPGRFSGRQFSNSRSEMNVSTLELGDSALYLCASSLAGGPEAREQFFGPGTRLTVL.